These 6 T cell receptor beta chains were all obtained from the same sample, sequenced in a study of blood T cell repertoires in COVID-19. TCRdb keeps only in-frame clones here, not all; method: immunoSEQ multiplex PCR. The table has some 100,000 clones, 75% to 95% seen once. The source material was peripheral blood. The receptors stem from a man aged 45-65 years with acute or convalescent COVID-19.

V is TRBV18 and J is TRBJ2-1; TRBD2 is a possible D gene (5 bases). Between the trimmed V and J ends, which lost 6 bases and 4 bases, there was a span of 28 bases. The V gene's germline CDR1 is KGHSH and CDR2 LQKENI. CDR3 length: 19 residues. The chain's CDR3 is CASSLRYLAQRPEYNEQFF. As DNA, the CDR3 is TGTGCCAGCTCTCTCAGGTACCTAGCTCAAAGACCGGAATACAATGAGCAGTTCTTC.

This chain links TRBV6-5 with TRBJ2-5; 8 nucleotides line up with TRBD1. There are 11 residues in the CDR3. The V gene end was trimmed by 8 bases and the J gene end by 7 bases; junction bases not matched to a gene: 3. Germline CDR1 reads MNHEY; CDR2 reads SVGAGI. The chain's CDR3 is CASGQGGTQYF. The CDR3 DNA is TGTGCCAGCGGACAGGGCGGGACCCAGTACTTC.

The J gene is TRBJ2-2, the V gene TRBV11-3, with D tentatively TRBD2 (6 bases). V gave up 6 bases and J gave up 7 bases, with 15 bases separating them. The CDR3 covers 14 residues. Germline values: CDR1 SGHNT, CDR2 YENEEA. CDR3 protein: CASSTGGPGGELFF. CDR3 bases: TGTGCCAGCAGTACCGGAGGGCCGGGCGGGGAGCTGTTTTTT.

The V and J genes are TRBV6-5 and TRBJ2-5, with 9 bases aligning to TRBD1. The CDR3 runs 15 residues. V lost 2 bases to trimming and J lost 4 bases; unmatched junction nucleotides: 5. CDR1 is MNHEY and CDR2 is SVGAGI in the germline V gene. The CDR3 nucleotides are TGTGCCAGCAGTTACCCGACGGGACAGGGAGAGACCCAGTACTTC. Protein: CASSYPTGQGETQYF.

The V call is TRBV19, the J call TRBJ1-2; the match to TRBD1 covers 8 bases. V shed 5 bases and J 8 bases; nucleotides not matched to a gene: 13. The CDR3 is made up of 15 amino acids. Germline CDR1 reads LNHDA; CDR2 reads SQIVND (reference sequence). CDR3 in amino acids: CASSFPDREGNGYTF. The CDR3 DNA reads as TGTGCCAGTAGTTTCCCGGACAGGGAAGGTAACGGCTACACCTTC.

The chain uses TRBV28 and TRBJ1-3; D possibly corresponds to TRBD1 (6 bases). The germline V gene has CDR1 MDHEN and CDR2 SYDVKM. The CDR3 sequence is 14 residues long. Trimming stripped 3 bases from V and 2 bases from J, with 8 bases between. CDR3 sequence: CASSFQGPGNTIYF. In nucleotides, the CDR3 is TGTGCCAGCAGTTTCCAGGGGCCTGGAAACACCATATATTTT.